Listed below are T cell receptor beta chains from one sample, sequenced in a study of OX40 agonist ivuxolimab in advanced cancers. TCRdb's copy holds only in-frame clones and misses some; the assay was immunoSEQ multiplex PCR. The sample carries under 85,000 clones, around 94% recorded once. This sample comprised CD4+ or CD8+ T cells sorted from blood, obtained in a trial of the OX40 agonist ivuxolimab. The receptors shown here come from an adult with an advanced solid tumor such as melanoma, head and neck, liver or kidney cancer. Each CDR3 is given with its conserved first and last residue. Fields, in order: clone size, V gene, D gene, J gene, CDR3 DNA, CDR3 protein. A D gene is named only where the DNA matches it firmly. Expanded clones get a size class; other rows say once, few or many, or leave the size out.

abundance: NA; v_gene: TRBV9; d_gene: NA; j_gene: TRBJ2-4; CDR3nt: TGTGCCAGCAGCGTAGAGGGTAGTCCCCAAAACATTCAGTACTTC; CDR3aa: CASSVEGSPQNIQYF
abundance: NA; v_gene: TRBV2; d_gene: NA; j_gene: TRBJ2-7; CDR3nt: TGTGCCAGCCGGTGGACTATCGATGGGTACGAGCAGTACTTC; CDR3aa: CASRWTIDGYEQYF
abundance: NA; v_gene: TRBV27; d_gene: NA; j_gene: TRBJ1-1; CDR3nt: TGTGCCAGCAGTCCGACCTATGGACCGAACACTGAAGCTTTCTTT; CDR3aa: CASSPTYGPNTEAFF
abundance: NA; v_gene: TRBV4-2; d_gene: NA; j_gene: TRBJ1-5; CDR3nt: TGTGCCAGCAGCCAGGACGGGACAACTAATCAGCCCCAGCATTTT; CDR3aa: CASSQDGTTNQPQHF
abundance: NA; v_gene: TRBV5-4; d_gene: NA; j_gene: TRBJ1-1; CDR3nt: TGTGCCAGCAGCTTGACAGAAAACACTGAAGCTTTCTTT; CDR3aa: CASSLTENTEAFF
abundance: NA; v_gene: TRBV27; d_gene: NA; j_gene: TRBJ2-7; CDR3nt: TGTGCCTCCACCGGCCCGGGTAATTACGAGCAGTACTTC; CDR3aa: CASTGPGNYEQYF
abundance: NA; v_gene: TRBV19; d_gene: NA; j_gene: TRBJ2-1; CDR3nt: TGTGCCAGTAGTATGTCGGCAGCTCACAATGAGCAGTTCTTC; CDR3aa: CASSMSAAHNEQFF
abundance: NA; v_gene: TRBV9; d_gene: TRBD2; j_gene: TRBJ2-3; CDR3nt: TGTGCCAGCAGCGTTGGGACTAGCGCCTGGGGGGGAACAGATACGCAGTATTTT; CDR3aa: CASSVGTSAWGGTDTQYF
abundance: NA; v_gene: TRBV5-6; d_gene: NA; j_gene: TRBJ1-1; CDR3nt: TGTGCCAGCAGCTTGTTTGTAGTTTTTGAGGACCCTGAAGCTTTCTTT; CDR3aa: CASSLFVVFEDPEAFF
abundance: NA; v_gene: TRBV11-3; d_gene: NA; j_gene: TRBJ1-1; CDR3nt: TGTGCCAGCAGCTTCGAGGCCGGTGAAGCTTTCTTT; CDR3aa: CASSFEAGEAFF
abundance: NA; v_gene: TRBV25-1; d_gene: NA; j_gene: TRBJ2-1; CDR3nt: TGTGCCAGCAGCCGACAGGATTACAATGAGCAGTTCTTC; CDR3aa: CASSRQDYNEQFF
abundance: NA; v_gene: TRBV7-6; d_gene: NA; j_gene: TRBJ2-3; CDR3nt: TGTGCCAGCAGTCCCCCGGGGATTGATACAGATACGCAGTATTTT; CDR3aa: CASSPPGIDTDTQYF
abundance: NA; v_gene: TRBV27; d_gene: NA; j_gene: TRBJ2-1; CDR3nt: TGTGCCAGCAGTTTGAGGACTACCCGAAATGAGCAGTTCTTC; CDR3aa: CASSLRTTRNEQFF
abundance: NA; v_gene: TRBV7-9; d_gene: TRBD1; j_gene: TRBJ2-1; CDR3nt: TGTGCCAGCAGCTCCCGGGACAGGGGAAATGAGCAGTTCTTC; CDR3aa: CASSSRDRGNEQFF
abundance: NA; v_gene: TRBV7-2; d_gene: TRBD1; j_gene: TRBJ2-3; CDR3nt: TGTGCCAGCAGCACTACAGGGGTTGCCACAGATACGCAGTATTTT; CDR3aa: CASSTTGVATDTQYF
abundance: NA; v_gene: TRBV27; d_gene: TRBD1; j_gene: TRBJ2-7; CDR3nt: TGTGCCAGCAGTCCGACAGGGAGCAGGGGTTACGAGCAGTACTTC; CDR3aa: CASSPTGSRGYEQYF
abundance: few; v_gene: TRBV7-9; d_gene: TRBD1; j_gene: TRBJ1-6; CDR3nt: TGTGCCAGCAGCCCCCGGGACAGTAATTCACCCCTCCACTTT; CDR3aa: CASSPRDSNSPLHF
abundance: NA; v_gene: TRBV5-1; d_gene: NA; j_gene: TRBJ1-5; CDR3nt: TGCGCCAGCAGCTTGGAGGGGATGGGTAATCAGCCCCAGCATTTT; CDR3aa: CASSLEGMGNQPQHF
abundance: NA; v_gene: TRBV6-5; d_gene: TRBD1; j_gene: TRBJ2-7; CDR3nt: TGTGCCAGCAGTCCTATTCCAGGGGGTTCAGAAGAGCAGTACTTC; CDR3aa: CASSPIPGGSEEQYF
abundance: NA; v_gene: TRBV5-6; d_gene: NA; j_gene: TRBJ1-4; CDR3nt: TGTGCCAGCAGCACGCACTACAGGGTTACGACTAATGAAAAACTGTTTTTT; CDR3aa: CASSTHYRVTTNEKLFF
abundance: NA; v_gene: TRBV15; d_gene: NA; j_gene: TRBJ2-1; CDR3nt: TGTGCCACCAGCCCCGAAGCTACTCCGAGGGGTTTCGGGTCCTACAATGAGCAGTTCTTC; CDR3aa: CATSPEATPRGFGSYNEQFF
abundance: NA; v_gene: TRBV18; d_gene: NA; j_gene: TRBJ2-7; CDR3nt: TGTGCCAGCTCACCACCCAAGACTCTAGAGCAGTACTTC; CDR3aa: CASSPPKTLEQYF
abundance: NA; v_gene: TRBV28; d_gene: NA; j_gene: TRBJ1-2; CDR3nt: TGTGCCAGCAGTTTGACCCGGGTAGGCTATGGCTACACCTTC; CDR3aa: CASSLTRVGYGYTF
abundance: once; v_gene: TRBV11-2; d_gene: NA; j_gene: TRBJ1-2; CDR3nt: TGTGCCAGCAGCTTAGAGGGGTGGGAAGGCTACACCTTC; CDR3aa: CASSLEGWEGYTF
abundance: NA; v_gene: TRBV7-6; d_gene: NA; j_gene: TRBJ2-1; CDR3nt: TGTGCCAGCAGCTCGAACAGGGTTTCCTACAATGAGCAGTTCTTC; CDR3aa: CASSSNRVSYNEQFF
abundance: NA; v_gene: TRBV4-3; d_gene: NA; j_gene: TRBJ2-7; CDR3nt: TGCGCCAGCAGCCAAGAACCAGCAGGACGGCTTTACGGGCAGTACTTC; CDR3aa: CASSQEPAGRLYGQYF
abundance: NA; v_gene: TRBV7-7; d_gene: NA; j_gene: TRBJ2-6; CDR3nt: TGTGCTAGCAGCCAAGTCAATCCTGAAAACCCTGGGGCCAACGTCCTGACTTTC; CDR3aa: CASSQVNPENPGANVLTF
abundance: few; v_gene: TRBV19; d_gene: NA; j_gene: TRBJ1-4; CDR3nt: TGTGCCAGTAGTGCGGCAGGGAGAGATGAAAAACTGTTTTTT; CDR3aa: CASSAAGRDEKLFF
abundance: NA; v_gene: TRBV27; d_gene: NA; j_gene: TRBJ1-5; CDR3nt: TGTGCCAGCAGTTTTGGTGGATATCCTAGCAATCAGCCCCAGCATTTT; CDR3aa: CASSFGGYPSNQPQHF
abundance: NA; v_gene: TRBV28; d_gene: NA; j_gene: TRBJ1-5; CDR3nt: TGTGCCAGCAGTTTCGGGCAGCCCCAGCATTTT; CDR3aa: CASSFGQPQHF
abundance: NA; v_gene: TRBV6-5; d_gene: NA; j_gene: TRBJ2-7; CDR3nt: TGTGCCAGCAGTCCGGCTGGGGACGAGCAGTACTTC; CDR3aa: CASSPAGDEQYF
abundance: NA; v_gene: TRBV28; d_gene: NA; j_gene: TRBJ2-2; CDR3nt: TGTGCCAGCAGTTTTGGCGGTACCGGGGAGCTGTTTTTT; CDR3aa: CASSFGGTGELFF
abundance: NA; v_gene: TRBV5-5; d_gene: NA; j_gene: TRBJ1-5; CDR3nt: TGTGCCAGCAGCTTGTTAGGGGATAGCAATCAGCCCCAGCATTTT; CDR3aa: CASSLLGDSNQPQHF
abundance: once; v_gene: TRBV9; d_gene: NA; j_gene: TRBJ2-7; CDR3nt: TGTGCCAGCAGCGTAGCTTGGGACGGAGAATACGAGCAGTACTTC; CDR3aa: CASSVAWDGEYEQYF
abundance: NA; v_gene: TRBV10-3; d_gene: NA; j_gene: TRBJ2-1; CDR3nt: TGTGCCATCAGTGACGAGAGACTAGTTTATGAGCAGTTCTTC; CDR3aa: CAISDERLVYEQFF
abundance: NA; v_gene: TRBV11-3; d_gene: TRBD2; j_gene: TRBJ2-2; CDR3nt: TGTGCCAGCAGCCCGCCCGGACTAGCGGGGGACGCGGGGGAGCTGTTTTTT; CDR3aa: CASSPPGLAGDAGELFF
abundance: NA; v_gene: TRBV9; d_gene: TRBD2; j_gene: TRBJ2-2; CDR3nt: TGTGCCAGCAGCCACCGGGGGGGTAACACCGGGGAGCTGTTTTTT; CDR3aa: CASSHRGGNTGELFF
abundance: NA; v_gene: TRBV6-5; d_gene: NA; j_gene: TRBJ2-7; CDR3nt: TGTGCCAGCGGACCCCTTCGGGAGCAGTACTTC; CDR3aa: CASGPLREQYF
abundance: NA; v_gene: TRBV4-3; d_gene: NA; j_gene: TRBJ2-4; CDR3nt: TGCGCCAGCAGCCAATCCCAGGGCGCAACCAAAAACATTCAGTACTTC; CDR3aa: CASSQSQGATKNIQYF
abundance: NA; v_gene: TRBV5-1; d_gene: NA; j_gene: TRBJ2-7; CDR3nt: TGCGCCAGCAGCTTGGGGAGGGGGGTAAGCGAGCAGTACTTC; CDR3aa: CASSLGRGVSEQYF
abundance: NA; v_gene: TRBV18; d_gene: TRBD1; j_gene: TRBJ2-6; CDR3nt: TGTGCCAGCTCACCACCGGACAGGGTGGCCGGGGCCAACGTCCTGACTTTC; CDR3aa: CASSPPDRVAGANVLTF
abundance: NA; v_gene: TRBV7-2; d_gene: TRBD1; j_gene: TRBJ2-1; CDR3nt: TGTGCCAGCACCCTTGGGGGGACAGGGCTCAATGAGCAGTTCTTC; CDR3aa: CASTLGGTGLNEQFF
abundance: NA; v_gene: TRBV7-2; d_gene: NA; j_gene: TRBJ2-7; CDR3nt: TGTGCCAGCAGCGGTCAGGGCTACGAGCAGTACTTC; CDR3aa: CASSGQGYEQYF
abundance: NA; v_gene: TRBV9; d_gene: NA; j_gene: TRBJ1-2; CDR3nt: TGTGCCAGCAGCGTAGGACCGGGTGGAAATGGCTACACCTTC; CDR3aa: CASSVGPGGNGYTF
abundance: NA; v_gene: TRBV4-3; d_gene: TRBD1; j_gene: TRBJ1-1; CDR3nt: TGCGCCAGCAGCCCTGACAGGGAGGCCACTGAAGCTTTCTTT; CDR3aa: CASSPDREATEAFF
abundance: NA; v_gene: TRBV4-1; d_gene: TRBD2; j_gene: TRBJ2-5; CDR3nt: TGCGCCAGCAGCCAAGAGCTAGCGGGGGTCCAAGAGACCCAGTACTTC; CDR3aa: CASSQELAGVQETQYF
abundance: NA; v_gene: TRBV13; d_gene: NA; j_gene: TRBJ1-4; CDR3nt: TGTGCCAGCAGCTTAGCTGGGGAGCTTGAAGAAAAACTGTTTTTT; CDR3aa: CASSLAGELEEKLFF
abundance: NA; v_gene: TRBV19; d_gene: NA; j_gene: TRBJ1-1; CDR3nt: TGTGCCAGTTTAGGGGCCACGAACACTGAAGCTTTCTTT; CDR3aa: CASLGATNTEAFF
abundance: NA; v_gene: TRBV19; d_gene: NA; j_gene: TRBJ2-7; CDR3nt: TGTGCCAGTAGTATGGGGGAGGAGGTGCAGTACTTC; CDR3aa: CASSMGEEVQYF
abundance: NA; v_gene: TRBV11-2; d_gene: NA; j_gene: TRBJ2-3; CDR3nt: TGTGCCAGCAGCTTAGCGAGGGCTGGGGGAGATACGCAGTATTTT; CDR3aa: CASSLARAGGDTQYF
abundance: NA; v_gene: TRBV6-5; d_gene: TRBD1; j_gene: TRBJ1-1; CDR3nt: TGTGCCAGCAGGACTCCCGGGACAGGGGACACTGAAGCTTTCTTT; CDR3aa: CASRTPGTGDTEAFF
abundance: few; v_gene: TRBV21-1; d_gene: NA; j_gene: TRBJ1-1; CDR3nt: TGTGCCAGCGACAGGTTAGGGGATGAAGCTTTCTTT; CDR3aa: CASDRLGDEAFF
abundance: NA; v_gene: TRBV10-2; d_gene: NA; j_gene: TRBJ2-7; CDR3nt: TGCGCCAGCATTAGGAGACCCCTACCCGACAAGTACTTC; CDR3aa: CASIRRPLPDKYF
abundance: NA; v_gene: TRBV27; d_gene: NA; j_gene: TRBJ2-7; CDR3nt: TGTGCCAGCAGTTTCAGGGATTCGTCCCACGAGCAGTACTTC; CDR3aa: CASSFRDSSHEQYF